The 24 T cell receptor beta chains in this list originate from one sample, sequenced in a study of control samples from healthy donors and cancer patients. Assay used: immunoSEQ multiplex PCR; TCRdb lists only in-frame clones, some missing. The sample includes about 85,000 clones, about nine tenths of them seen just once. Input material: blood. The receptors here all came from a woman aged 18-29 years in good health.

V and J are TRBV6-5 and TRBJ1-1; the match to TRBD1 covers 10 bases. The CDR3 is 14 residues long. Germline trimming cut 5 bases from V and 4 bases from J; bases unmatched to any gene: 4. The germline V gene encodes CDR1 MNHEY and CDR2 SVGAGI. CDR3 in amino acids: CASSRGQGPTEAFF. As DNA, the CDR3 is TGTGCCAGCAGTAGGGGACAGGGGCCCACTGAAGCTTTCTTT.

V and J are TRBV12-3 or TRBV12-4 and TRBJ1-3, with D unresolved. This CDR3 region has 12 residues. V gave up 6 bases and J gave up 2 bases, with 5 bases separating them. This CDR3 reads CASRRAGNTIYF. CDR3 nucleotides: TGTGCCAGCAGAAGGGCTGGAAACACCATATATTTT.

The gene calls are TRBV5-4 and TRBJ1-5; D is perhaps TRBD1 (5 bases). Looked up from germline, CDR1 is SGHNT and CDR2 is YYREEE (reference sequence). The CDR3 is made up of 13 amino acids. Trimming shortened V by 5 bases and J by 7 bases, and 13 bases separated the two germline ends. CDR3 bases: TGTGCCAGCAGTCGGGACGTCGGCCAGCCCCAGCATTTT. As protein: CASSRDVGQPQHF.

The rearrangement joins TRBV2 to TRBJ2-7; TRBD2 aligns across 10 bases. The V and J ends lost 2 bases and 0 bases, in that order; junction bases with no gene match: 7. Germline V gives CDR1 SNHLY, CDR2 FYNNEI. This CDR3 spans 17 amino acids. This CDR3 reads CASSERDLAGASYEQYF. The CDR3 DNA sequence: TGTGCCAGCAGTGAACGGGATCTAGCGGGGGCCTCCTACGAGCAGTACTTC.

This sequence joins TRBV2 and TRBJ2-2; D is possibly TRBD2 (5 bases). Looked up from germline, CDR1 is SNHLY and CDR2 is FYNNEI. The V end lost 5 bases, the J end lost 5 bases, and 12 bases lay between the germline ends. This CDR3 region has 14 residues. CDR3 DNA sequence: TGTGCCAGCAGTTACACGAGGGAGACCGGGGAGCTGTTTTTT. This translates into CASSYTRETGELFF.

This chain uses TRBV5-5 with TRBJ1-5; no clear D. CDR1 is SGHKS and CDR2 is YYEKEE in the germline V gene (reference sequence). Trimming took off 6 bases at V and 7 bases at J, with 11 bases between the two ends. The CDR3 has 12 residues. Written as DNA, the CDR3 is TGTGCCAGCACCTCGCCTGGACAGCCCCAGCATTTT. It codes for CASTSPGQPQHF.

At least ten counts were recorded for this clone. The chain employs TRBV10-2 and TRBJ2-2, with D uncertain. The germline V gene encodes CDR1 WSHSY and CDR2 SAAADI. V was clipped by 0 bases and J by 6 bases, with 11 bases between them. The CDR3 extends over 15 amino acids. The CDR3 is CASSESKTIPGELFF. The CDR3 bases are TGCGCCAGCAGTGAGTCTAAGACAATCCCCGGGGAGCTGTTTTTT.

This clone appeared a few times. CDR3 DNA: TGTGCCAGCAGTTTAATGGGAGAGACCCAGTACTTC. This codes for CASSLMGETQYF. The J gene is TRBJ2-5, the V gene TRBV27; D is ambiguous. Germline assignment: CDR1 MNHEY and CDR2 SMNVEV (reference sequence). V was cut by 2 bases and J by 4 bases, with 5 bases left in between. This CDR3 spans 12 amino acids.

The rearrangement uses TRBV9 and TRBJ2-1; the D is unclear. The germline V gene has CDR1 SGDLS and CDR2 YYNGEE. The CDR3 spans 12 residues. Trimming cost V 4 bases and J 12 bases, with 14 bases left between them. The CDR3 is CASSSEGLRQFF. Here the CDR3 DNA reads TGTGCCAGCAGCTCAGAAGGGTTACGGCAGTTCTTC.

The chain joins TRBV9 to TRBJ1-6; D remains unclear. Germline V lookup: CDR1 SGDLS, CDR2 YYNGEE. V lost 2 bases and J 5 bases, leaving 14 bases between the germline ends. This CDR3 is built from 16 residues. The CDR3 protein is CASSVSVNTDNSPLHF. In nucleotides, the CDR3 is TGTGCCAGCAGCGTGAGCGTTAATACCGATAATTCACCCCTCCACTTT.

CDR3 loop: CASSSGYNEQFF. CDR3 coding DNA: TGTGCCAGCAGTTCAGGGTACAATGAGCAGTTCTTC. The genes are TRBV12-3 or TRBV12-4 and TRBJ2-1; D is perhaps TRBD1 (5 bases). The CDR3 runs 12 residues. V gave up 4 bases and J gave up 4 bases, with 5 bases separating them.

The chain joins TRBV7-9 to TRBJ1-5; D unresolved. CDR1 and CDR2 from the germline V gene are SEHNR and FQNEAQ (reference sequence). V was clipped by 2 bases and J by 2 bases, with 4 bases between them. The CDR3 covers 13 residues. The CDR3 spells CASSLQGNQPQHF. Written as DNA, the CDR3 is TGTGCCAGCAGCTTACAGGGCAATCAGCCCCAGCATTTT. Full variable domain (outside the CDR3, taken from reference TRBV7-9 and TRBJ1-5): DTGVSQNPRHKITKRGQNVTFRCDPISEHNRLYWYRQTLGQGPEFLTYFQNEAQLEKSRLLSDRFSAERPKGSFSTLEIQRTEQGDSAMYLCASSLQGNQPQHFGDGTRLSIL.

The chain carries TRBV6-5 and TRBJ1-1; TRBD1 matches at 9 bases. Trimming at V came to 7 bases and at J to 5 bases, leaving 8 bases not matched to a gene. This CDR3 has 14 residues. In germline, CDR1 is MNHEY, CDR2 SVGAGI. The CDR3 nucleotides read TGTGCCAGCACCTTAAAGGGGACAGGGACTGAAGCTTTCTTT. Translation gives CASTLKGTGTEAFF.

The sample holds one count of this clone. The rearrangement joins TRBV7-9 to TRBJ2-7; 7 bases map to TRBD2. With V trimmed by 0 bases and J by 0 bases, 5 bases remained unmatched. Germline V gene lookup returns CDR1 SEHNR and CDR2 FQNEAQ (reference sequence). This CDR3 contains 16 residues. The CDR3, as DNA: TGTGCCAGCAGCTTAGCGCTAGGCGGGGGCTCCTACGAGCAGTACTTC. Translating gives CASSLALGGGSYEQYF.

The chain joins TRBV5-4 to TRBJ2-7; D gene uncertain. This CDR3 contains 11 residues. V was shortened by 2 bases and J by 6 bases, with 6 bases between the two germline ends. Germline values: CDR1 SGHNT, CDR2 YYREEE (reference sequence). This CDR3 reads CASSFFSEQYF. CDR3 in DNA: TGTGCCAGCAGCTTTTTTAGCGAGCAGTACTTC.

The chain couples TRBV5-1 to TRBJ2-1; tentatively, D is TRBD2 (6 bases). Trimming took off 2 bases at V and 4 bases at J, with 13 bases between the two ends. The CDR3 has 15 residues. Germline-derived CDR1 and CDR2 are SGHRS and YFSETQ. The CDR3 DNA reads TGCGCCAGCAGCTTCGGGAGTGGCCATTACAATGAGCAGTTCTTC. Its protein is CASSFGSGHYNEQFF.

The CDR3 is CASSQEVARDTQYF. For the CDR3, the DNA is TGTGCCAGCAGCCAAGAAGTGGCCAGGGATACGCAGTATTTT. V is TRBV14 and J is TRBJ2-3, with no clear D. The CDR3 spans 14 residues. With 0 bases removed from V and 6 bases from J, the gap between germline ends came to 10 bases. Germline V gene data show CDR1 as SGHDN and CDR2 as FVKESK.

The V and J genes are TRBV27 and TRBJ2-1; 10 bases align to TRBD1. The CDR3 sequence is 15 residues long. V shed 4 bases, J shed 0 bases, and the junction held 0 bases outside the gene matches. Germline V gives CDR1 MNHEY, CDR2 SMNVEV (reference sequence). CDR3 in DNA: TGTGCCAGCAGTTGGACAGGGGGCTCCTACAATGAGCAGTTCTTC. Residues: CASSWTGGSYNEQFF.

The chain links TRBV5-4 to TRBJ2-5; D not resolved. The CDR3 has 11 residues. The V end lost 3 bases, the J end lost 2 bases, and 2 bases lay between the germline ends. Germline values: CDR1 SGHNT, CDR2 YYREEE (reference sequence). The CDR3 nucleotides read TGTGCCAGCAGCTCTCAAGAGACCCAGTACTTC. This sequence encodes CASSSQETQYF.

The rearrangement links TRBV5-1 to TRBJ1-2; D perhaps matches TRBD1 (6 bases). The germline V and J ends were trimmed by 4 bases and 3 bases, with 10 bases remaining between them. CDR3 length: 13 residues. The germline CDR1 and CDR2 sequences are SGHRS and YFSETQ. This chain's CDR3 is CASSPDSYYGYTF. Here the CDR3 DNA reads TGCGCCAGCAGCCCGGACAGCTACTATGGCTACACCTTC.

This clone was seen a single time. This chain joins TRBV27 and TRBJ2-7, with 10 nucleotides matching TRBD1. CDR1 is MNHEY, CDR2 SMNVEV, per germline (reference sequence). The V gene end was trimmed by 6 bases and the J gene end by 4 bases; junction bases not matched to a gene: 6. The CDR3 runs 14 residues. The CDR3 DNA follows: TGTGCCAGCAGAAAAGGACAGGGGGTTTACGAGCAGTACTTC. This gives the protein CASRKGQGVYEQYF.

This chain joins TRBV7-9 and TRBJ2-2; D perhaps matches TRBD2 (5 bases). CDR3 size: 15 residues. CDR1 is SEHNR, CDR2 FQNEAQ, per germline (reference sequence). Trimming removed 7 bases at V and 3 bases at J, with 15 bases between. The CDR3 sequence: CASTPDGGHTGELFF. CDR3 DNA: TGTGCCAGCACCCCAGACGGAGGACACACCGGGGAGCTGTTTTTT.

This clone has just one count. The rearrangement joins TRBV7-2 to TRBJ1-1; D gene uncertain. From germline, CDR1 is SGHTA and CDR2 FQGNSA. The length of the CDR3 is 15 residues. Trimming shortened V by 0 bases and J by 0 bases, and 8 bases separated the two germline ends. DNA for the CDR3: TGTGCCAGCAGCTTAGCCGGACCGATGAACACTGAAGCTTTCTTT. It translates to CASSLAGPMNTEAFF.

This clone came up a few times. The CDR3 bases are TGTGCCACCAGCAGAGAGGGCTATAGCTCTGGAAACACCATATATTTT. It encodes CATSREGYSSGNTIYF. This rearrangement joins TRBV15 to TRBJ1-3; unclear D gene. CDR1 and CDR2 from the germline V gene are LNHNV and YYDKDF (reference sequence). The CDR3 runs to 16 residues. V was cut by 0 bases and J by 0 bases, with 9 bases left in between.